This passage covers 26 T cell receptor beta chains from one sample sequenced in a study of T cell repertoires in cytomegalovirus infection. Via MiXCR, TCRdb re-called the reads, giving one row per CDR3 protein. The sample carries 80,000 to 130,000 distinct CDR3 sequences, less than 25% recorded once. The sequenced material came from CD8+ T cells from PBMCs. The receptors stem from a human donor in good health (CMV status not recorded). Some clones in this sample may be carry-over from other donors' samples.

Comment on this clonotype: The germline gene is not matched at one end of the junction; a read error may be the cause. DNA of the CDR3: TGTGCCAGCAAGGTCAGGGGAACTGATGAAAAACTGTTTTTT. Translation: CASKVRGTDEKLFF. The J gene is TRBJ1-4, the V gene TRBV6-6, with a possible D match to TRBD1 (6 bases). The CDR3 contains 14 residues. Per the germline V gene, CDR1 is MNHNY and CDR2 is SVGAGI (reference sequence).

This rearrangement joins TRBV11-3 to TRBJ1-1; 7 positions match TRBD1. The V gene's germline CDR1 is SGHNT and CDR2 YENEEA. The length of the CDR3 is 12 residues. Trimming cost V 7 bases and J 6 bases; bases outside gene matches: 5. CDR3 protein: CASTQGVAEAFF. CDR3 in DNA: TGTGCCAGCACCCAGGGGGTGGCTGAAGCTTTCTTT.

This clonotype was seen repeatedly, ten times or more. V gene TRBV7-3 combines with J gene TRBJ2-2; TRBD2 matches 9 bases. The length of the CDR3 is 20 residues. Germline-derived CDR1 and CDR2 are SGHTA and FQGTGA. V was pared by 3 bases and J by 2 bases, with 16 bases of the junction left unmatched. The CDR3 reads CASSFNRDPGLAINTGELFF. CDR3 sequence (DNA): TGTGCCAGCAGCTTTAATCGGGATCCGGGACTAGCAATAAACACCGGGGAGCTGTTTTTT.

The DNA of the CDR3 is TGTGCCAGCAGTTCCCACAGGGGGCCGGAGACCCAGTACTTC. Its translation: CASSSHRGPETQYF. The V and J genes are TRBV28 and TRBJ2-5; 9 positions match TRBD1. Germline V gene sequence: CDR1 MDHEN, CDR2 SYDVKM. After removal of 4 bases from V and 5 bases from J, the junction contained 5 bases not matched to a gene. This CDR3 has 14 amino acids.

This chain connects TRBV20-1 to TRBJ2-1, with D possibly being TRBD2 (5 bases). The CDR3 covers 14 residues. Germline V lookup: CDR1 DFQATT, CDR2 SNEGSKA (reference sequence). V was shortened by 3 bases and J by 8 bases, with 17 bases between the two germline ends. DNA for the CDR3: TGCAGTGCTAGTAGGCGGGCCCTTTCGGATGAGCAGTTCTTC. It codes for CSASRRALSDEQFF.

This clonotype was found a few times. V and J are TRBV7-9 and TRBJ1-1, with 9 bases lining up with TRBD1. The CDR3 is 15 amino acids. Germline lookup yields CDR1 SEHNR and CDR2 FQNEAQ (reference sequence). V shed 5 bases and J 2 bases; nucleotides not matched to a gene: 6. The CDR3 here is CASSKGTGPNTEAFF. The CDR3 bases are TGTGCCAGCAGCAAAGGGACAGGGCCAAACACTGAAGCTTTCTTT.

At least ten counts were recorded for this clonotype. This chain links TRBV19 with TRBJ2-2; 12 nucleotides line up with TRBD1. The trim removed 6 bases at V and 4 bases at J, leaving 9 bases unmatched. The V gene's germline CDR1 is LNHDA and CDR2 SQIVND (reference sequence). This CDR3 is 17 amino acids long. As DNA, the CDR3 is TGTGCCAGTAGAGGGGACAGGGGGCTTGTAGGCACCGGGGAGCTGTTTTTT. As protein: CASRGDRGLVGTGELFF. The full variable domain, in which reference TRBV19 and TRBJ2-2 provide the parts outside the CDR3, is DGGITQSPKYLFRKEGQNVTLSCEQNLNHDAMYWYRQDPGQGLRLIYYSQIVNDFQKGDIAEGYSVSREKKESFPLTVTSAQKNPTAFYLCASRGDRGLVGTGELFFGEGSRLTVL.

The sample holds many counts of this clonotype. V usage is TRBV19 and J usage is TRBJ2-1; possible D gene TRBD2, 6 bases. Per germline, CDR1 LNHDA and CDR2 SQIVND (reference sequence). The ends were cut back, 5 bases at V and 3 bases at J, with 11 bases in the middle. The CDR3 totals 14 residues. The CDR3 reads CASSLAVIYNEQFF. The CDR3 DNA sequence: TGTGCCAGTAGTTTAGCGGTTATCTACAATGAGCAGTTCTTC.

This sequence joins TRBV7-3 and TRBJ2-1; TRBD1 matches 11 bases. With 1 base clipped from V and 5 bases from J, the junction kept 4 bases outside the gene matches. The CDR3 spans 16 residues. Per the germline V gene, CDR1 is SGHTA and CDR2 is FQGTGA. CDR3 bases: TGTGCCAGCAGCTTAATAGGACAGGGGGCGGACAATGAGCAGTTCTTC. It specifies CASSLIGQGADNEQFF.

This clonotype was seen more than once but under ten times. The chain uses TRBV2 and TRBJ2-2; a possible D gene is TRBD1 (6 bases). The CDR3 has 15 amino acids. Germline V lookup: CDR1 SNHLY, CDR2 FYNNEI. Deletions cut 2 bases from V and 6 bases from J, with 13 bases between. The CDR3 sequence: CASSEPGRGAGELFF. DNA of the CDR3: TGTGCCAGCAGTGAACCAGGCAGGGGAGCCGGGGAGCTGTTTTTT.

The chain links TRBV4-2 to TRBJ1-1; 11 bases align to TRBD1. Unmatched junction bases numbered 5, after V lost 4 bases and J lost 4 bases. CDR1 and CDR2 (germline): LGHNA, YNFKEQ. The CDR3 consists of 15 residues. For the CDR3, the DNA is TGTGCCAGCAGCCGGACAGGGGGCGCGGGCACTGAAGCTTTCTTT. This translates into CASSRTGGAGTEAFF.

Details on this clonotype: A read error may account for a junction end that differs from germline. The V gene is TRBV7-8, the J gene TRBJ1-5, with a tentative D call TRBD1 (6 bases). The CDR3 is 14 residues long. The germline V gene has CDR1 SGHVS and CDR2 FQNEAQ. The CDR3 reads CTRSHRDNDQPQHF. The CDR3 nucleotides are TGTACCAGGAGCCACCGGGACAATGATCAGCCCCAGCATTTT.

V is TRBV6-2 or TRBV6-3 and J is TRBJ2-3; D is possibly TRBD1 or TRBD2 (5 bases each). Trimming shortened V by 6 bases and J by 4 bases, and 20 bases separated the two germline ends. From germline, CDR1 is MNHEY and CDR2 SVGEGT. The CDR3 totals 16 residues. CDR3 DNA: TGTGCCAGCAGCCCACCGCTCGGGACGAGCGCAGATACGCAGTATTTT. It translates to CASSPPLGTSADTQYF.

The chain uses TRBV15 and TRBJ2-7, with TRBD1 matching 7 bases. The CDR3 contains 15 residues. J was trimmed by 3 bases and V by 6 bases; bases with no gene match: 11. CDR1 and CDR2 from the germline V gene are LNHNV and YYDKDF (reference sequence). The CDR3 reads CATRISPGQLYEQYF. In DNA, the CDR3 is TGTGCCACCAGAATTAGCCCGGGACAGCTCTACGAGCAGTACTTC. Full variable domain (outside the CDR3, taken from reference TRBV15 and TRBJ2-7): DAMVIQNPRYQVTQFGKPVTLSCSQTLNHNVMYWYQQKSSQAPKLLFHYYDKDFNNEADTPDNFQSRRPNTSFCFLDIRSPGLGDTAMYLCATRISPGQLYEQYFGPGTRLTVT.

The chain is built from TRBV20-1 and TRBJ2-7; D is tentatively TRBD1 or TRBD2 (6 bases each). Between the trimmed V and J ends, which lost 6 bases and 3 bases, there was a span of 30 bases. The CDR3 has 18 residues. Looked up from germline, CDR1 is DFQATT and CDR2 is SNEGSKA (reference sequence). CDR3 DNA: TGCAGTGCGCAGAAGGTTGGCGGAGGGGGAAGTGGGCACTACGAGCAGTACTTC. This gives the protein CSAQKVGGGGSGHYEQYF.

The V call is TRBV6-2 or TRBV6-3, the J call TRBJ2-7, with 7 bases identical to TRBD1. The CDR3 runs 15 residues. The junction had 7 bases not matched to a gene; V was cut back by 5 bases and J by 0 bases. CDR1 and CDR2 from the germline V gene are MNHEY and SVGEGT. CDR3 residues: CASSDRTGYSYEQYF. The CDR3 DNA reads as TGTGCCAGCAGTGACCGGACAGGCTACTCCTACGAGCAGTACTTC.

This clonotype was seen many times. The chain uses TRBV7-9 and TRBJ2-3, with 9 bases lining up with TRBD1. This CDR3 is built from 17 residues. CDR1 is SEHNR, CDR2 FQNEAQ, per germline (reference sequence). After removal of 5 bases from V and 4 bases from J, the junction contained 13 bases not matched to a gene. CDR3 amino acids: CASSPRDRERFSDTQYF. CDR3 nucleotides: TGTGCCAGCAGCCCCCGGGACAGGGAAAGGTTTTCAGATACGCAGTATTTT.

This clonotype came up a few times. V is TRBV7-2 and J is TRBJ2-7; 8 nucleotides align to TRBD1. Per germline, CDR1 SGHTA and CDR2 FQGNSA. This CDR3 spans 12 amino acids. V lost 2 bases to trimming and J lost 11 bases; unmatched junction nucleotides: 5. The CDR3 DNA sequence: TGTGCCAGCAGCTTAATCGGACAGGGCGAGTACTTC. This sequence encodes CASSLIGQGEYF.

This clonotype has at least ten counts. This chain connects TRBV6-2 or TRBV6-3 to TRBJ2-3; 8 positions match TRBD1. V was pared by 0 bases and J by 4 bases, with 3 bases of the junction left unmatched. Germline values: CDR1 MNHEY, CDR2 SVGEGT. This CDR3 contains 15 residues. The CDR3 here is CASSYSDRVSDTQYF. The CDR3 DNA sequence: TGTGCCAGCAGTTACTCGGACAGGGTATCAGATACGCAGTATTTT.

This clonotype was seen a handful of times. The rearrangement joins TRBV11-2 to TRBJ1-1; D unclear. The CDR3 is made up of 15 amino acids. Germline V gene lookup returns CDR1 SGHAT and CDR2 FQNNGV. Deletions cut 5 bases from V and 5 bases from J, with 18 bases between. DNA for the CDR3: TGTGCCAGCAGCCCTTCGAGACGGTCCGAGACTGAAGCTTTCTTT. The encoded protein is CASSPSRRSETEAFF.

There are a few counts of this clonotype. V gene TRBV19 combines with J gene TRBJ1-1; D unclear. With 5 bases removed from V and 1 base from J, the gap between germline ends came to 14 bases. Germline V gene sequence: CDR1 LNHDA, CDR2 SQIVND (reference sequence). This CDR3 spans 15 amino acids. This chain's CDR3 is CASSLGRWTNTEAFF. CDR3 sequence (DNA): TGTGCCAGTAGTCTTGGTCGCTGGACGAACACTGAAGCTTTCTTT. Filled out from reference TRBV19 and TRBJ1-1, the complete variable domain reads DGGITQSPKYLFRKEGQNVTLSCEQNLNHDAMYWYRQDPGQGLRLIYYSQIVNDFQKGDIAEGYSVSREKKESFPLTVTSAQKNPTAFYLCASSLGRWTNTEAFFGQGTRLTVV.

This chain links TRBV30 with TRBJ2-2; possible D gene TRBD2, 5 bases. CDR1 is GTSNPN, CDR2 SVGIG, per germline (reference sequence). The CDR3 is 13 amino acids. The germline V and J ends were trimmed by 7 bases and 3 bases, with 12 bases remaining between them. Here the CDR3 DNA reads TGTGCCTCGAGGGTTTCGTACACCGGGGAGCTGTTTTTT. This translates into CASRVSYTGELFF.

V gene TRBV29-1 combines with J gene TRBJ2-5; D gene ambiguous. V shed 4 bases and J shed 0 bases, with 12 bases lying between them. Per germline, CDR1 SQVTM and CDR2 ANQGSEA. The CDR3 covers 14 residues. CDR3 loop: CSVVPLRDQETQYF. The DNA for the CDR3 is TGCAGCGTTGTCCCTCTACGGGACCAAGAGACCCAGTACTTC.

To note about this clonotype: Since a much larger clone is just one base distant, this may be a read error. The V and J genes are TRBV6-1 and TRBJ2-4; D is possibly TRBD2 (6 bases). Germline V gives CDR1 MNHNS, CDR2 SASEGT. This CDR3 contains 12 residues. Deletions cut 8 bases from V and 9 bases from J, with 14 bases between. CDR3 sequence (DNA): TGTGCCAGCGGAGGGGCCGGATTCATTCAGTACTTC. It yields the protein CASGGAGFIQYF.

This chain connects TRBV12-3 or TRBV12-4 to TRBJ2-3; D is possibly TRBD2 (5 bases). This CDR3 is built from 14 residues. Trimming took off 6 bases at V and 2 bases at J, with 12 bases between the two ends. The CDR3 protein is CASSPERFTDTQYF. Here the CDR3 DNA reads TGTGCCAGCAGCCCGGAGCGGTTCACAGATACGCAGTATTTT.

CDR3 residues: CASSYSGTRGDHYNEQFF. CDR3 bases: TGCGCCAGCAGCTACTCCGGGACTAGAGGGGATCACTACAATGAGCAGTTCTTC. The chain links TRBV5-1 to TRBJ2-1; 8 bases agree with TRBD2. Germline values: CDR1 SGHRS, CDR2 YFSETQ. The V and J ends lost 3 bases and 3 bases, in that order; junction bases with no gene match: 14. This CDR3 is built from 18 residues.